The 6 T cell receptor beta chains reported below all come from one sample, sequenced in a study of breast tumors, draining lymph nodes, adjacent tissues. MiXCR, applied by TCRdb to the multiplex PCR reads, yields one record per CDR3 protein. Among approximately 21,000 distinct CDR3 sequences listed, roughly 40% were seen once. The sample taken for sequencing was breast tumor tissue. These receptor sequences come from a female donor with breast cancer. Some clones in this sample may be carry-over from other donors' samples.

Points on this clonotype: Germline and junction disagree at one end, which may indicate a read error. CDR3 sequence reads: CASREGVGSNQPQHF. In DNA form, the CDR3 reads TGTGCCAGCAGGGAAGGGGTAGGCAGCAATCAGCCCCAGCATTTT. V gene TRBV2 combines with J gene TRBJ1-5; D is possibly TRBD1 (5 bases). Germline V gives CDR1 SNHLY, CDR2 FYNNEI. This CDR3 region has 15 residues.

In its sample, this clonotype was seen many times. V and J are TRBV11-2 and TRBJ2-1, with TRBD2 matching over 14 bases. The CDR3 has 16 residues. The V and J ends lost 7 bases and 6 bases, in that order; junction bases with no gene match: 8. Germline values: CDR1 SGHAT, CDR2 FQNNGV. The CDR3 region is CASNDRLAGGTNEQFF. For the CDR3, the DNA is TGTGCCAGCAACGACCGACTAGCGGGAGGGACCAATGAGCAGTTCTTC.

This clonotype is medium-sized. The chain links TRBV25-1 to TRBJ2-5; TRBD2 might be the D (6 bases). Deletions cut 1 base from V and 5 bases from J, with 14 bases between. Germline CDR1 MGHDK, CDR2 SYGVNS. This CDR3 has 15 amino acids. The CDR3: CASSESLGLGETQYF. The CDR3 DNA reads TGTGCCAGCAGTGAATCACTGGGACTCGGGGAGACCCAGTACTTC.

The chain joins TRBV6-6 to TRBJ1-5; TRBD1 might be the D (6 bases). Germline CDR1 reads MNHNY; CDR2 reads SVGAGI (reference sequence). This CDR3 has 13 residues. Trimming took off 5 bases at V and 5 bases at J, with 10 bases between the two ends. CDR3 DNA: TGTGCCAGCAGTGTGGGGGCAGATCAGCCCCAGCATTTT. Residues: CASSVGADQPQHF.

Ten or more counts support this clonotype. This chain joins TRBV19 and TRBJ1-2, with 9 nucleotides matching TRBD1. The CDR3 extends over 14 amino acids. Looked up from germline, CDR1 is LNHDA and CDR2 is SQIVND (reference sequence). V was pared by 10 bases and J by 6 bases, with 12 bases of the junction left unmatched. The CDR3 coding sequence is TGTGCCACCCGAACAACAGGGGGCGGTCATGGCTACACCTTC. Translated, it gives CATRTTGGGHGYTF.

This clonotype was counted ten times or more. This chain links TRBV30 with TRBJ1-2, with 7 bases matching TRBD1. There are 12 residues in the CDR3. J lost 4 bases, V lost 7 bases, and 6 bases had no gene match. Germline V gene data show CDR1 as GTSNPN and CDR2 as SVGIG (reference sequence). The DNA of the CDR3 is TGTGCCTTCCGGTCAGGGGGCTATGGCTACACCTTC. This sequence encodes CAFRSGGYGYTF.